What follows are 15 T cell receptor beta chains derived from one specimen sequenced in a study of identical twins. One entry per CDR3 protein results from TCRdb running MiXCR on the 5' RACE reads. In the table there are fewer than 650,000 distinct CDR3 sequences, around 7.5% of which are singletons. This sample was shared with a second study, whose subject was yellow fever vaccine responses in identical twins.

The sequencing input was PBMCs. The source is a woman aged 18-29 years in good health.

This clonotype was observed at least ten times. V usage is TRBV12-3 or TRBV12-4 and J usage is TRBJ1-5, with 9 bases identical to TRBD1. The CDR3 is made up of 15 amino acids. V gave up 4 bases and J gave up 3 bases; unmatched junction bases: 4. The CDR3 DNA sequence: TGTGCCAGCAGTTACACAGGGGGCGCCAATCAGCCCCAGCATTTT. This encodes CASSYTGGANQPQHF.

The sample holds a few counts of this clonotype. The chain couples TRBV29-1 to TRBJ2-7; 15 bases agree with TRBD2. The CDR3 has 15 amino acids. Germline CDR1 SQVTM, CDR2 ANQGSEA. Trimming at V came to 6 bases and at J to 2 bases, leaving 5 bases not matched to a gene. CDR3 bases: TGCAGCGTAAGGACTAGCGGGAGGGACCCCTACGAGCAGTACTTC. It yields the protein CSVRTSGRDPYEQYF.

The chain uses TRBV4-2 and TRBJ1-5; D remains ambiguous. The CDR3 consists of 15 residues. The germline CDR1 and CDR2 sequences are LGHNA and YNFKEQ. Trimming removed 0 bases at V and 3 bases at J, with 9 bases between. The chain's CDR3 is CASSQDLGLNQPQHF. In nucleotides, the CDR3 is TGTGCCAGCAGCCAAGATCTCGGACTCAATCAGCCCCAGCATTTT.

This clonotype was found many times. The chain joins TRBV12-3 or TRBV12-4 to TRBJ2-1; 14 nucleotides align to TRBD2. The CDR3 covers 16 residues. Losses at the gene ends were 6 bases for V and 7 bases for J; bases not matched to a gene: 8. DNA of the CDR3: TGTGCCAGCAGGGTAGCGACTAGCGGGGGGGTTAATGAGCAGTTCTTC. Protein product: CASRVATSGGVNEQFF.

This chain uses TRBV20-1 with TRBJ2-3, with D possibly TRBD2 on 5 matching bases. Germline assignment: CDR1 DFQATT and CDR2 SNEGSKA (reference sequence). CDR3 length: 13 residues. V dropped 2 bases and J dropped 6 bases, with 12 bases sitting between them. The CDR3, as DNA: TGCAGTGCTAGACACGATCGAGGGGATACGCAGTATTTT. Translated, it gives CSARHDRGDTQYF.

This clonotype was seen a handful of times. V gene TRBV24-1 combines with J gene TRBJ2-5; 11 bases map to TRBD2. CDR3 length: 16 amino acids. Germline CDR1 reads KGHDR; CDR2 reads SFDVKD. After removal of 5 bases from V and 2 bases from J, the junction contained 6 bases not matched to a gene. The CDR3: CATSGLAGSTQETQYF. The CDR3 DNA reads TGTGCCACCAGTGGACTAGCGGGGTCCACTCAAGAGACCCAGTACTTC.

This clonotype was observed many times. This sequence joins TRBV2 and TRBJ2-3; maybe TRBD2 (5 bases). This CDR3 region has 13 residues. With 8 bases removed from V and 1 base from J, the gap between germline ends came to 10 bases. The germline V gene has CDR1 SNHLY and CDR2 FYNNEI. The CDR3 bases are TGTGCCAGCCCGGGATCACGCACAGATACGCAGTATTTT. It encodes CASPGSRTDTQYF.

This clonotype was observed at least ten times. The chain has TRBV5-1 and TRBJ2-1; 11 bases agree with TRBD2. CDR3 length equals 16 residues. Germline trimming cut 3 bases from V and 11 bases from J; bases unmatched to any gene: 13. Germline lookup yields CDR1 SGHRS and CDR2 YFSETQ. As DNA, the CDR3 is TGCGCCAGCAGCTCCACGGGACTAGCGGTCACGGAGAAGCAGTTCTTC. Residues: CASSSTGLAVTEKQFF. The entire variable domain, with the rest obtained from reference TRBV5-1 and TRBJ2-1, is as follows: KAGVTQTPRYLIKTRGQQVTLSCSPISGHRSVSWYQQTPGQGLQFLFEYFSETQRNKGNFPGRFSGRQFSNSRSEMNVSTLELGDSALYLCASSSTGLAVTEKQFFGPGTRLTVL.

Many counts were recorded for this clonotype. The CDR3: CASSLGTGEGTEAFF. The CDR3 nucleotides read TGTGCCAGCAGCTTAGGCACAGGGGAAGGCACTGAAGCTTTCTTT. The V call is TRBV7-9, the J call TRBJ1-1; 7 bases align to TRBD1. This CDR3 contains 15 residues. The J segment lost 4 bases and the V segment lost 1 base, leaving 6 bases of the junction unmatched. Germline assignment: CDR1 SEHNR and CDR2 FQNEAQ (reference sequence).

For the CDR3, the DNA is TGTGCCAGCAGCGTATGGACTAGCGGGTACTCCTACAATGAGCAGTTCTTC. Residues: CASSVWTSGYSYNEQFF. The rearrangement uses TRBV11-2 and TRBJ2-1, with 11 bases identical to TRBD2. The germline V gene has CDR1 SGHAT and CDR2 FQNNGV. The CDR3 runs to 17 residues. Trimming removed 5 bases from V and 0 bases from J; junction bases left unmatched: 6. Filled out from reference TRBV11-2 and TRBJ2-1, the complete variable domain reads EAGVAQSPRYKIIEKRQSVAFWCNPISGHATLYWYQQILGQGPKLLIQFQNNGVVDDSQLPKDRFSAERLKGVDSTLKIQPAKLEDSAVYLCASSVWTSGYSYNEQFFGPGTRLTVL.

About this clonotype itself: One end of the junction is discordant with germline, which a read error may explain. V and J are TRBV5-1 and TRBJ2-3; D gene unclear. Germline CDR1 reads SGHRS; CDR2 reads YFSETQ. The CDR3 has 15 amino acids. The CDR3 sequence: CACSLVDPITDTQYF. CDR3 DNA: TGCGCCTGCAGCTTGGTGGACCCGATAACAGATACGCAGTATTTT.

The chain links TRBV7-9 to TRBJ1-6; a weak D match, TRBD1 (6 bases). The V end was cut by 5 bases, the J end by 9 bases, with 17 bases between. The CDR3 covers 15 residues. The germline V gene encodes CDR1 SEHNR and CDR2 FQNEAQ (reference sequence). CDR3 loop: CASSVAPGTTSPLHF. The DNA for the CDR3 is TGTGCCAGCAGCGTTGCCCCCGGGACAACTTCACCCCTCCACTTT.

This rearrangement joins TRBV2 to TRBJ2-7; the D gene is possibly TRBD2 (6 bases). From germline, CDR1 is SNHLY and CDR2 FYNNEI. V shed 5 bases and J shed 2 bases, with 16 bases lying between them. The CDR3 sequence is 15 residues long. The CDR3 is CASSYQSGGTYEQYF. The CDR3, as DNA: TGTGCCAGCAGTTATCAATCTGGGGGGACCTACGAGCAGTACTTC. The whole variable domain, remainder taken from reference TRBV2 and TRBJ2-7, is EPEVTQTPSHQVTQMGQEVILRCVPISNHLYFYWYRQILGQKVEFLVSFYNNEISEKSEIFDDQFSVERPDGSNFTLKIRSTKLEDSAMYFCASSYQSGGTYEQYFGPGTRLTVT.

The V call is TRBV6-1, the J call TRBJ2-1, with D possibly TRBD2 on 7 matching bases. This CDR3 contains 14 residues. Germline values: CDR1 MNHNS, CDR2 SASEGT. The V end lost 6 bases, the J end lost 4 bases, and 13 bases lay between the germline ends. This chain's CDR3 is CASRGGGVYNEQFF. CDR3 sequence (DNA): TGTGCCAGCAGAGGGGGAGGGGTATACAATGAGCAGTTCTTC.

This clonotype has just a few counts. V and J are TRBV12-3 or TRBV12-4 and TRBJ2-3, with 10 bases lining up with TRBD2. The CDR3 has 16 amino acids. V shed 0 bases and J 4 bases; nucleotides not matched to a gene: 4. The CDR3 region is CASSLALAGAADTQYF. The CDR3 coding sequence is TGTGCCAGCAGTTTAGCCCTAGCGGGAGCCGCAGATACGCAGTATTTT.